The 8 T cell receptor beta chains below were found in one sample sequenced in a study of T cell changes during pregnancy in multiple sclerosis. Assay used: immunoSEQ multiplex PCR; TCRdb lists only in-frame clones, some missing. This table holds tens of thousands of clones, about 93% found once. Sequences were derived from CD8+ T cells from peripheral blood mononuclear cells, sampled in the third trimester of pregnancy. The receptors come from a female donor with multiple sclerosis, enrolled in a pregnancy study.

As to this clone: The junction differs from germline at one of its ends, possibly a read error. V gene TRBV15 combines with J gene TRBJ1-1; 7 nucleotides agree with TRBD1. The CDR3 spans 16 residues. Looked up from germline, CDR1 is LNHNV and CDR2 is YYDKDF (reference sequence). The CDR3 DNA reads TGTGTCACCCAAGTTGGCCGACAGGGTTGGAACACTGAAGCTTTCTTT. It encodes CVTQVGRQGWNTEAFF. Full variable domain (rest looked up from reference TRBV15 and TRBJ1-1): DAMVIQNPRYQVTQFGKPVTLSCSQTLNHNVMYWYQQKSSQAPKLLFHYYDKDFNNEADTPDNFQSRRPNTSFCFLDIRSPGLGDTAMYLCVTQVGRQGWNTEAFFGQGTRLTVV.

V gene TRBV29-1 combines with J gene TRBJ2-7, with 14 bases lining up with TRBD2. CDR3 length: 14 amino acids. V was pared by 7 bases and J by 6 bases, with 8 bases of the junction left unmatched. The germline V gene encodes CDR1 SQVTM and CDR2 ANQGSEA. CDR3 sequence: CSARLAGGPSEQYF. The CDR3 nucleotides read TGCAGCGCGAGACTAGCGGGAGGGCCCAGCGAGCAGTACTTC.

The genes are TRBV28 and TRBJ2-5, with 10 bases lining up with TRBD2. The J segment lost 5 bases and the V segment lost 3 bases, leaving 6 bases of the junction unmatched. CDR1 is MDHEN and CDR2 is SYDVKM in the germline V gene. The CDR3 runs to 15 residues. CDR3 nucleotide sequence: TGTGCCAGCAGTTTCACTAGCGGGGAGCAGGAGACCCAGTACTTC. Its protein is CASSFTSGEQETQYF.

CDR3 coding DNA: TGTGCCAGGTCGGACTCAATCTACAATGAGCAGTTCTTC. It yields the protein CARSDSIYNEQFF. The J gene is TRBJ2-1, the V gene TRBV10-3, with D perhaps TRBD2 (5 bases). The length of the CDR3 is 13 residues. CDR1 ENHRY and CDR2 SYGVKD come from the germline V gene. Trimming pared 10 bases from V and 3 bases from J, leaving 13 bases between.

The chain links TRBV19 to TRBJ2-1; 10 bases are a match to TRBD2. CDR3 size: 15 residues. V lost 6 bases to trimming and J lost 8 bases; unmatched junction nucleotides: 10. CDR1 is LNHDA and CDR2 is SQIVND in the germline V gene (reference sequence). CDR3 DNA: TGTGCCAGTAGGCCTAGCGGGAGTGGAGCCCATGAGCAGTTCTTC. This encodes CASRPSGSGAHEQFF.

This clone was observed once. The V call is TRBV4-3, the J call TRBJ2-1; TRBD2 might be the D (7 bases). V was cut by 0 bases and J by 1 base, with 16 bases left in between. This CDR3 spans 18 amino acids. Looked up from germline, CDR1 is LGHNA and CDR2 is YSLEER. Written as DNA, the CDR3 is TGCGCCAGCAGCCAAGATTGGGGGGGGGCCTTTTCCTACAATGAGCAGTTCTTC. It is translated as CASSQDWGGAFSYNEQFF.

V gene TRBV27 combines with J gene TRBJ2-2, with D possibly being TRBD1 (6 bases). The CDR3 is 15 amino acids. Trimming stripped 7 bases from V and 0 bases from J, with 12 bases between. Germline CDR1 is MNHEY and CDR2 is SMNVEV (reference sequence). The DNA for the CDR3 is TGTGCCAGCACCCAGGGACATTCGAACACCGGGGAGCTGTTTTTT. Encoded protein: CASTQGHSNTGELFF.

V and J are TRBV11-2 and TRBJ2-7; D ambiguous. With 1 base removed from V and 0 bases from J, the gap between germline ends came to 7 bases. The CDR3 is 14 residues long. In germline, CDR1 is SGHAT, CDR2 FQNNGV. The CDR3 is CASSLAGPSYEQYF. The DNA for the CDR3 is TGTGCCAGCAGCTTAGCGGGTCCCTCCTACGAGCAGTACTTC.